The table lists the clone carrying this T cell receptor (beta chain) with a count of one. Sequencing was performed with immunoSEQ multiplex PCR; in TCRdb, only in-frame clones are kept and a portion is missing. The repertoire consists of fewer than 250,000 clones, with about 83% occurring once and the leading ten covering 4.8%. These data originate in a study of blood T cell repertoires in COVID-19. Germline V gene sequence: CDR1 SGHKS, CDR2 YYEKEE (reference sequence). CDR3 length: 14 residues. V gave up 5 bases and J gave up 0 bases, with 11 bases separating them. Sequencing was carried out using PBMCs or T cells enriched from blood (not recorded which). This clonotype originated in a woman in her forties or fifties who had been exposed to COVID-19. V gene TRBV5-5 combines with J gene TRBJ1-2, with TRBD1 as a possible D gene (6 bases). The chain's CDR3 is CASSSGTPNYGYTF. The DNA of the CDR3 is TGTGCCAGCAGTTCCGGGACACCTAACTATGGCTACACCTTC.